The present TCR beta chain was sequenced within a study of persistence of HIV-infected CD4 T cells. Study-wide results and caveats: Proviral oligoclonality tracked with TCR oligoclonality within the same sorted cells.

This CDR3 has 13 amino acids. Germline CDR1 reads KGHSH; CDR2 reads LQKENI. Trimming cost V 4 bases and J 4 bases; bases outside gene matches: 3. The stimulus was an HIV-1 Gag 15-mer peptide pool, 0.85 to 1 ug/peptide/mL. Sorting of responding CD4+ T cells relied on upregulated CD40 ligand together with CD69. To note about this clone: The target antigen is unknown.

This was the immunoSEQ version 4 assay in survey mode. Libraries were prepared by immunoSEQ multiplex PCR; TCRdb keeps only in-frame clonotypes and omits some of them. The data contain tens of thousands of clones, approximately 70% of them singletons. The specimen was CD4+ T cells sorted from PBMCs after approximately 19-hour stimulation, collected from a patient who received antiretroviral therapy. The rearrangement uses TRBV18 and TRBJ2-5, with TRBD1 matching over 7 bases. The clonotype comes from an adult man with HIV who was CMV-seropositive. The CDR3 sequence: CASSQNRGETQYF. The CDR3, as DNA: TGTGCCAGCTCACAGAACAGGGGAGAGACCCAGTACTTC.